These T cell receptor beta chains were read from a single sample in a study of chemoradiotherapy in HPV16-positive cancers. Sequencing used immunoSEQ multiplex PCR; TCRdb keeps in-frame clones, though not all of them. Of 11,000 or so clones listed, more than 75% were seen once; the top ten hold approximately 2.2%. This material was acquired from a patient who underwent chemoradiotherapy. These receptors were taken from a human donor with HPV-associated anogenital cancer. Both conserved end residues are part of each CDR3. A D gene is named only where the DNA matches it firmly. The size entry is marked missing in some rows and otherwise reads once, few, many or a size class.

j_call: TRBJ2-7; clone_size: once; d_call: -; v_call: TRBV2; cdr3_aa: CASVQFNSEQYF; cdr3_nt: TGTGCCAGCGTCCAGTTTAATTCCGAGCAGTACTTC
j_call: TRBJ2-2; clone_size: few; d_call: TRBD2; v_call: TRBV7-7; cdr3_aa: CATGLAGSGELFF; cdr3_nt: TGTGCTACCGGACTAGCGGGGTCCGGGGAGCTGTTTTTT
j_call: TRBJ1-6; clone_size: few; d_call: -; v_call: TRBV2; cdr3_aa: CASSERLRNSPLHF; cdr3_nt: TGTGCCAGCAGTGAACGTCTGAGGAATTCACCCCTCCACTTT
j_call: TRBJ1-5; clone_size: few; d_call: -; v_call: TRBV19; cdr3_aa: CATRQTYSNQPQHF; cdr3_nt: TGTGCCACCCGGCAGACTTATAGCAATCAGCCCCAGCATTTT
j_call: TRBJ2-7; clone_size: -; d_call: TRBD1; v_call: TRBV6-5; cdr3_aa: CASSAGQGGSYEQYF; cdr3_nt: TGTGCCAGCAGTGCCGGACAGGGAGGCTCCTACGAGCAGTACTTC
j_call: TRBJ2-5; clone_size: -; d_call: TRBD1; v_call: TRBV5-8; cdr3_aa: CASSPRGRGQETQYF; cdr3_nt: TGTGCCAGCAGCCCCAGGGGGCGCGGCCAAGAGACCCAGTACTTC
j_call: TRBJ2-1; clone_size: -; d_call: -; v_call: TRBV5-1; cdr3_aa: CASSLRDAGDEQFF; cdr3_nt: TGCGCCAGCAGCTTGAGAGACGCCGGGGATGAGCAGTTCTTC
j_call: TRBJ1-1; clone_size: -; d_call: -; v_call: TRBV7-9; cdr3_aa: CASSGPIWGAFF; cdr3_nt: TGTGCCAGCAGCGGACCAATTTGGGGAGCTTTCTTT
j_call: TRBJ1-1; clone_size: once; d_call: -; v_call: TRBV27; cdr3_aa: CASSPTNPGYPGAFF; cdr3_nt: TGTGCCAGCAGTCCTACAAATCCCGGGTACCCCGGGGCTTTCTTT
j_call: TRBJ1-5; clone_size: few; d_call: -; v_call: TRBV19; cdr3_aa: CASSLLNQPQHF; cdr3_nt: TGTGCCAGTAGTCTCTTAAATCAGCCCCAGCATTTT
j_call: TRBJ2-7; clone_size: -; d_call: -; v_call: TRBV13; cdr3_aa: CASSFLSTEQYF; cdr3_nt: TGTGCCAGCAGCTTTTTGAGTACCGAGCAGTACTTC
j_call: TRBJ1-1; clone_size: -; d_call: -; v_call: TRBV27; cdr3_aa: CASSLRPTLNTEAFF; cdr3_nt: TGTGCCAGCAGTTTACGGCCCACACTGAACACTGAAGCTTTCTTT
j_call: TRBJ2-2; clone_size: -; d_call: TRBD1; v_call: TRBV7-9; cdr3_aa: CASSLAGTGGQLFF; cdr3_nt: TGTGCCAGCAGCTTAGCCGGGACAGGGGGACAGCTGTTTTTT
j_call: TRBJ1-3; clone_size: -; d_call: -; v_call: TRBV30; cdr3_aa: CAIVSPDVPGASGNTIYF; cdr3_nt: TGTGCCATTGTAAGTCCGGACGTCCCAGGGGCGTCTGGAAACACCATATATTTT
j_call: TRBJ2-5; clone_size: few; d_call: -; v_call: TRBV2; cdr3_aa: CASGPRQETQYF; cdr3_nt: TGTGCCAGCGGCCCCAGGCAAGAGACCCAGTACTTC
j_call: TRBJ1-1; clone_size: few; d_call: -; v_call: TRBV28; cdr3_aa: CASSPRQAGGTEAFF; cdr3_nt: TGTGCCAGCAGTCCTCGACAGGCCGGCGGGACTGAAGCTTTCTTT
j_call: TRBJ2-7; clone_size: -; d_call: TRBD1; v_call: TRBV27; cdr3_aa: CASSSYRQGRYEQYF; cdr3_nt: TGTGCCAGCAGTTCCTATCGACAGGGAAGGTACGAGCAGTACTTC
j_call: TRBJ2-7; clone_size: once; d_call: TRBD1; v_call: TRBV19; cdr3_aa: CASSRAGGEQYF; cdr3_nt: TGTGCCAGTAGTAGAGCAGGGGGCGAGCAGTACTTC
j_call: TRBJ2-1; clone_size: -; d_call: TRBD2; v_call: TRBV4-3; cdr3_aa: CASSQDRASGSYNEQFF; cdr3_nt: TGCGCCAGCAGCCAAGATAGGGCTAGCGGCTCCTACAATGAGCAGTTCTTC
j_call: TRBJ1-3; clone_size: -; d_call: -; v_call: TRBV27; cdr3_aa: CASSPAGDGNTIYF; cdr3_nt: TGTGCCAGCAGCCCTGCGGGGGATGGAAACACCATATATTTT
j_call: TRBJ1-2; clone_size: few; d_call: -; v_call: TRBV25-1; cdr3_aa: CASSGYRQDNYGYTF; cdr3_nt: TGTGCCAGCAGTGGCTATCGACAGGATAACTATGGCTACACCTTC
j_call: TRBJ2-2; clone_size: -; d_call: -; v_call: TRBV9; cdr3_aa: CASSGRGNTGELFF; cdr3_nt: TGTGCCAGCAGCGGGAGGGGTAACACCGGGGAGCTGTTTTTT
j_call: TRBJ2-7; clone_size: -; d_call: -; v_call: TRBV13; cdr3_aa: CASSPGVGNYEQYF; cdr3_nt: TGTGCCAGCAGCCCTGGGGTGGGAAACTACGAGCAGTACTTC
j_call: TRBJ2-7; clone_size: once; d_call: -; v_call: TRBV7-2; cdr3_aa: CASSWTDSLSYEQYF; cdr3_nt: TGTGCCAGCAGTTGGACAGACTCCTTATCCTACGAGCAGTACTTC
j_call: TRBJ1-5; clone_size: -; d_call: -; v_call: TRBV2; cdr3_aa: CASSDSIGTGNQPQHF; cdr3_nt: TGTGCCAGCAGTGACTCGATCGGAACCGGCAATCAGCCCCAGCATTTT
j_call: TRBJ2-1; clone_size: -; d_call: -; v_call: TRBV7-6; cdr3_aa: CASSPAVGGQNEQFF; cdr3_nt: TGTGCCAGCAGCCCAGCGGTGGGGGGGCAGAATGAGCAGTTCTTC
j_call: TRBJ1-2; clone_size: once; d_call: -; v_call: TRBV6-5; cdr3_aa: CASTGSVLYGYTF; cdr3_nt: TGTGCCAGCACGGGCAGTGTTCTCTATGGCTACACCTTC
j_call: TRBJ1-3; clone_size: -; d_call: -; v_call: TRBV6-1; cdr3_aa: CASSDSFSGNTIYF; cdr3_nt: TGTGCCAGTTCGGACAGCTTCTCTGGAAACACCATATATTTT
j_call: TRBJ1-5; clone_size: -; d_call: -; v_call: TRBV10-3; cdr3_aa: CAISAGGQGPNQPQHF; cdr3_nt: TGTGCCATCAGTGCCGGAGGGCAGGGCCCCAATCAGCCCCAGCATTTT
j_call: TRBJ2-1; clone_size: -; d_call: -; v_call: TRBV28; cdr3_aa: CASSLTRYNEQFF; cdr3_nt: TGTGCCAGCAGTCTAACCCGATACAATGAGCAGTTCTTC
j_call: TRBJ2-7; clone_size: few; d_call: -; v_call: TRBV27; cdr3_aa: CASSNQGFRIYEQYF; cdr3_nt: TGTGCCAGCAGCAATCAGGGTTTTCGCATCTACGAGCAGTACTTC
j_call: TRBJ1-3; clone_size: -; d_call: -; v_call: TRBV7-9; cdr3_aa: CASSPRASGNTIYF; cdr3_nt: TGTGCCAGCAGTCCCAGGGCCTCTGGAAACACCATATATTTT
j_call: TRBJ2-3; clone_size: -; d_call: TRBD1; v_call: TRBV5-4; cdr3_aa: CASSLGGGTGIDTQYF; cdr3_nt: TGTGCCAGCAGCTTGGGCGGCGGGACAGGGATAGATACGCAGTATTTT
j_call: TRBJ1-5; clone_size: -; d_call: -; v_call: TRBV4-1; cdr3_aa: CASSQVSGGNQPQHF; cdr3_nt: TGCGCCAGCAGCCAAGTATCAGGGGGCAATCAGCCCCAGCATTTT
j_call: TRBJ2-2; clone_size: -; d_call: -; v_call: TRBV5-1; cdr3_aa: CASQVAGELFF; cdr3_nt: TGCGCCAGCCAAGTGGCCGGGGAGCTGTTTTTT
j_call: TRBJ2-3; clone_size: -; d_call: TRBD2; v_call: TRBV4-1; cdr3_aa: CASSQRTSGGETDTQYF; cdr3_nt: TGCGCCAGCAGCCAGAGGACTAGCGGGGGGGAGACAGATACGCAGTATTTT
j_call: TRBJ1-1; clone_size: -; d_call: -; v_call: TRBV28; cdr3_aa: CASSFGGMNTEAFF; cdr3_nt: TGTGCCAGCAGTTTCGGGGGGATGAACACTGAAGCTTTCTTT